The present entry profiles one TCR beta chain with its context. Germline V CDR1 and CDR2: SEHNR, FQNEAQ (reference sequence). CDR3 length: 16 amino acids. Trimming took 5 bases from V and 5 from J, leaving 18 bases between them. The data were obtained in a study of OX40 agonist ivuxolimab in advanced cancers. Repertoires were generated with immunoSEQ multiplex PCR, while TCRdb's copy carries only in-frame clones and drops some. The sample has around 140,000 clones, about 92% seen once. Sequencing used CD4+ or CD8+ T cells sorted from blood, obtained in a trial of the OX40 agonist ivuxolimab. This clonotype originated in an adult with an advanced solid tumor such as melanoma, head and neck, liver or kidney cancer. The J gene is TRBJ2-2, the V gene TRBV7-9; D possibly corresponds to TRBD1 (5 bases). The CDR3 DNA follows: TGTGCCAGCAGCCAGGGCAGGGCTTCAGTAACCGGGGAGCTGTTTTTT. Its translation: CASSQGRASVTGELFF.